What follows are 30 T cell receptor beta chains derived from one specimen sequenced in a study of blood T cell repertoires in COVID-19. Sequencing was performed with immunoSEQ multiplex PCR; in TCRdb, only in-frame clones are kept and a portion is missing. The sample yields approximately 83,000 clones, about 82% seen once. The material sequenced was peripheral blood. Source of these receptors: a man over 45 with acute or convalescent COVID-19.

V and J are TRBV19 and TRBJ1-2; 8 nucleotides line up with TRBD1. The ends lost 4 bases at V and 4 bases at J; junction bases unmatched: 5. The CDR3 consists of 14 residues. Germline V CDR1 and CDR2: LNHDA, SQIVND (reference sequence). The CDR3 sequence is CASSKGDRIYGYTF. DNA of the CDR3: TGTGCCAGTAGTAAAGGGGACAGGATCTATGGCTACACCTTC.

The CDR3 coding sequence is TGCAGCGTGCTGACAGGGCCTACGAGCACAGATACGCAGTATTTT. This gives the protein CSVLTGPTSTDTQYF. The chain recombines TRBV29-1 with TRBJ2-3; 7 bases fit TRBD1. CDR1 is SQVTM and CDR2 is ANQGSEA in the germline V gene. V lost 6 bases and J lost 0; bases outside the gene matches: 9. This CDR3 has 15 amino acids.

The chain uses TRBV5-6 and TRBJ2-7; D might be TRBD2 (5 bases). CDR3 length: 16 amino acids. Trimming cost V 5 bases and J 0 bases, with 18 bases left between them. Looked up from germline, CDR1 is SGHDT and CDR2 is YYEEEE. In nucleotides, the CDR3 is TGTGCCAGCAGTTCACTCAGCGGCTACCCCTCCTACGAGCAGTACTTC. Protein: CASSSLSGYPSYEQYF. Filled out from reference TRBV5-6 and TRBJ2-7, the complete variable domain reads DAGVTQSPTHLIKTRGQQVTLRCSPKSGHDTVSWYQQALGQGPQFIFQYYEEEERQRGNFPDRFSGHQFPNYSSELNVNALLLGDSALYLCASSSLSGYPSYEQYFGPGTRLTVT.

The chain couples TRBV11-2 to TRBJ1-2; 9 bases align to TRBD1. The CDR3 has 16 residues. V was clipped by 4 bases and J by 7 bases; unmatched bases: 13. From germline, CDR1 is SGHAT and CDR2 FQNNGV. CDR3 in DNA: TGTGCCAGCAGCTCTATGGGGGGGACAGGGAGGGCTGGCTACACCTTC. Protein product: CASSSMGGTGRAGYTF.

V is TRBV5-6 and J is TRBJ1-2; 10 bases are a match to TRBD1. V gave up 5 bases and J gave up 2 bases; unmatched junction bases: 6. Per germline, CDR1 SGHDT and CDR2 YYEEEE. The CDR3 spans 15 residues. In nucleotides, the CDR3 is TGTGCCAGCAGATCCAGACAGGGGGCAAACTATGGCTACACCTTC. Translated: CASRSRQGANYGYTF.

About this clone itself: This CDR3 is missing its conserved last phenylalanine or tryptophan, likely due to a read error. The limits of the CDR3 on the DNA are not certain, so only TCRdb's listed CDR3 is given. V and J are TRBV6-4 and TRBJ2-7; the table calls TRBD2, which could not be checked here. The CDR3 contains 12 residues when both ends are counted. Germline V gene data show CDR1 as MRHNA and CDR2 as SNTAGT. This CDR3 reads CASSDVLAGEYL.

This clone was found once. This chain connects TRBV5-1 to TRBJ2-5; perhaps TRBD2 as D (5 bases). This CDR3 contains 15 residues. CDR1 SGHRS and CDR2 YFSETQ come from the germline V gene. Trimming took off 6 bases at V and 4 bases at J, with 19 bases between the two ends. The CDR3 is CASTLGSLGGETQYF. The DNA for the CDR3 is TGCGCCAGCACCCTTGGGAGCCTGGGTGGAGAGACCCAGTACTTC.

This chain links TRBV19 with TRBJ1-5, with D possibly being TRBD1 (6 bases). This CDR3 comprises 14 residues. Trimming shortened V by 3 bases and J by 1 base, and 7 bases separated the two germline ends. Per germline, CDR1 LNHDA and CDR2 SQIVND (reference sequence). In DNA, the CDR3 is TGTGCCAGTAGTATGGGACAAAGCAATCAGCCCCAGCATTTT. Amino acid sequence: CASSMGQSNQPQHF.

J is TRBJ2-3 and V is TRBV2, with a possible D match to TRBD2 (6 bases). CDR1 and CDR2 from the germline V gene are SNHLY and FYNNEI. This CDR3 is 15 amino acids long. V lost 6 bases and J 3 bases, leaving 16 bases between the germline ends. In DNA, the CDR3 is TGTGCCAGCAGGCGGGGCTTCGAGGGAACAGATACGCAGTATTTT. It yields the protein CASRRGFEGTDTQYF.

This clone was detected only a few times. This chain links TRBV7-2 with TRBJ2-1, with 9 bases identical to TRBD2. Germline CDR1 reads SGHTA; CDR2 reads FQGNSA. The length of the CDR3 is 15 residues. The trim removed 1 base at V and 8 bases at J, leaving 6 bases unmatched. CDR3 loop: CASSLGLAVGDEQFF. The CDR3 coding sequence is TGTGCCAGCAGCTTAGGACTAGCGGTGGGGGATGAGCAGTTCTTC.

The J gene is TRBJ1-5, the V gene TRBV15, with D uncertain. CDR1 is LNHNV and CDR2 is YYDKDF in the germline V gene (reference sequence). Between the trimmed V and J ends, which lost 0 bases and 0 bases, there was a span of 6 bases. There are 15 residues in the CDR3. CDR3 region: CATSRDSHSNQPQHF. CDR3 coding DNA: TGTGCCACCAGCAGAGACAGTCATAGCAATCAGCCCCAGCATTTT.

J is TRBJ2-7 and V is TRBV19; D uncertain. With 4 bases removed from V and 7 bases from J, the gap between germline ends came to 8 bases. The CDR3 is 11 amino acids. CDR1 is LNHDA, CDR2 SQIVND, per germline (reference sequence). The CDR3 region has the DNA TGTGCCAGTAGTACGTCCCAGGAGCAGTACTTC. Translated, it gives CASSTSQEQYF.

The rearrangement uses TRBV7-8 and TRBJ2-2; 9 bases align to TRBD1. Germline trimming cut 5 bases from V and 5 bases from J; bases unmatched to any gene: 6. The CDR3 is made up of 15 amino acids. The germline gives CDR1 SGHVS, CDR2 FQNEAQ. CDR3 sequence reads: CASSPGTGTTGELFF. The CDR3 DNA reads TGTGCCAGCAGCCCTGGGACAGGGACGACCGGGGAGCTGTTTTTT.

The genes are TRBV5-1 and TRBJ1-1, with D possibly matching TRBD1 (6 bases). V was pared by 0 bases and J by 2 bases, with 11 bases between. The CDR3 has 15 amino acids. Germline assignment: CDR1 SGHRS and CDR2 YFSETQ. The CDR3 nucleotides are TGCGCCAGCAGCTTGGCTGGACAGATTAACACTGAAGCTTTCTTT. Amino acid sequence: CASSLAGQINTEAFF.

The chain combines TRBV6-5 with TRBJ2-7, with a possible D match to TRBD1 (5 bases). This CDR3 has 15 residues. The germline V gene encodes CDR1 MNHEY and CDR2 SVGAGI. V lost 6 bases, J lost 4 bases, and 19 bases lay in between. CDR3 DNA sequence: TGTGCCAGCAGCCCCATACAAGACAGAGAGTACGAGCAGTACTTC. Protein sequence: CASSPIQDREYEQYF.

The V and J genes are TRBV4-3 and TRBJ1-2, with a weak D call TRBD1 (5 bases). This CDR3 is 15 amino acids long. Germline lookup yields CDR1 LGHNA and CDR2 YSLEER. The germline V and J ends were trimmed by 0 bases and 2 bases, with 10 bases remaining between them. The CDR3 coding sequence is TGCGCCAGCAGCCAAGATCACGGGGGGAACTATGGCTACACCTTC. Translated, it gives CASSQDHGGNYGYTF.

The V gene is TRBV9, the J gene TRBJ1-4; 8 bases map to TRBD1. After removal of 0 bases from V and 7 bases from J, the junction contained 2 bases not matched to a gene. The CDR3 is 14 residues long. CDR1 is SGDLS and CDR2 is YYNGEE in the germline V gene. The CDR3 region is CASSVDRGIEKLFF. The CDR3 coding sequence is TGTGCCAGCAGCGTAGACAGGGGGATTGAAAAACTGTTTTTT.

The CDR3 coding sequence is TGCGCCAGCAGTCTAAGACAGGAAGCTTTCTTT. Its translation: CASSLRQEAFF. The V and J genes are TRBV10-2 and TRBJ1-1; tentatively, D is TRBD1 (5 bases). Trimming shortened V by 5 bases and J by 8 bases, and 9 bases separated the two germline ends. CDR3 length: 11 amino acids. The germline CDR1 and CDR2 sequences are WSHSY and SAAADI.

The rearrangement joins TRBV19 to TRBJ2-6; no clear D. The ends were cut back, 6 bases at V and 4 bases at J, with 10 bases in the middle. Germline V CDR1 and CDR2: LNHDA, SQIVND (reference sequence). The CDR3 length is 14 residues. For the CDR3, the DNA is TGTGCCAGTAGCGAACTTAAGGGGGCCAACGTCCTGACTTTC. Protein product: CASSELKGANVLTF. The complete variable domain, with remaining parts taken from reference TRBV19 and TRBJ2-6, reads DGGITQSPKYLFRKEGQNVTLSCEQNLNHDAMYWYRQDPGQGLRLIYYSQIVNDFQKGDIAEGYSVSREKKESFPLTVTSAQKNPTAFYLCASSELKGANVLTFGAGSRLTVL.

The chain recombines TRBV12-3 or TRBV12-4 with TRBJ2-1; no firm D call. The CDR3 is 12 amino acids. Trimming cost V 3 bases and J 6 bases, with 6 bases left between them. The CDR3 sequence is CASSLSPNEQFF. The CDR3 DNA sequence: TGTGCCAGCAGTTTGAGCCCCAATGAGCAGTTCTTC.

This chain uses TRBV5-1 with TRBJ1-6; 12 bases are a match to TRBD1. The V and J ends lost 4 bases and 7 bases, in that order; junction bases with no gene match: 3. The CDR3 is 15 amino acids. CDR1 is SGHRS and CDR2 is YFSETQ in the germline V gene. The CDR3 spells CASSGGTGGNSPLHF. Written as DNA, the CDR3 is TGCGCCAGCAGCGGGGGGACAGGGGGCAATTCACCCCTCCACTTT.

The chain recombines TRBV5-1 with TRBJ2-5; 11 bases line up with TRBD2. The CDR3 totals 17 residues. Germline V gene data show CDR1 as SGHRS and CDR2 as YFSETQ. V shed 1 base, J shed 2 bases, and the junction held 7 bases outside the gene matches. The CDR3 DNA is TGCGCCAGCAGCTTGAGGGGACTAGCGGAAGGACAAGAGACCCAGTACTTC. This sequence encodes CASSLRGLAEGQETQYF.

V is TRBV3-1 (or the pseudogene TRBV3-2) and J is TRBJ1-5, with D maybe TRBD1 (5 bases). The CDR3 consists of 15 residues. Between the trimmed V and J ends, which lost 1 base and 3 bases, there was a span of 10 bases. CDR1 and CDR2 from the germline V gene are LGHDT and YNNKEL (reference sequence). CDR3 region: CASSQGRGLNQPQHF. The CDR3 DNA sequence: TGTGCCAGCAGCCAAGGGAGGGGTCTCAATCAGCCCCAGCATTTT.

The gene calls are TRBV6-5 and TRBJ2-7; 9 bases line up with TRBD1. Germline CDR1 reads MNHEY; CDR2 reads SVGAGI. Unmatched junction bases numbered 9, after V lost 5 bases and J lost 4 bases. The CDR3 spans 15 residues. As DNA, the CDR3 is TGTGCCAGCAGTCCCGAGGGGACAGGGATATACGAGCAGTACTTC. Translated, it gives CASSPEGTGIYEQYF.

This clone came up once. The rearrangement uses TRBV4-3 and TRBJ2-1; TRBD1 matches 7 bases. The CDR3 is 15 amino acids. After removal of 7 bases from V and 2 bases from J, the junction contained 8 bases not matched to a gene. Germline CDR1 and CDR2: LGHNA and YSLEER. CDR3 in amino acids: CASIPTGVPYNEQFF. For the CDR3, the DNA is TGCGCCAGCATCCCTACAGGGGTTCCCTACAATGAGCAGTTCTTC.

The chain employs TRBV28 and TRBJ2-7; 7 bases align to TRBD1. The CDR3 runs to 16 residues. V gave up 6 bases and J gave up 4 bases; unmatched junction bases: 15. In germline, CDR1 is MDHEN, CDR2 SYDVKM. CDR3 sequence (DNA): TGTGCCAGCAGCCTCATGGAACAGGGGATGTTGTACGAGCAGTACTTC. It is translated as CASSLMEQGMLYEQYF.

For this clone: One end of the junction varies from germline; a read error may be responsible. The chain combines TRBV5-1 with TRBJ2-2, with 8 bases matching TRBD2. The CDR3 consists of 15 residues. Per germline, CDR1 SGHRS and CDR2 YFSETQ. CDR3 in amino acids: CASRLGGLAAGELFF. The CDR3 DNA follows: TGCGCCAGCAGGTTGGGAGGACTAGCAGCGGGGGAGCTGTTTTTT.

V and J are TRBV10-3 and TRBJ2-5; TRBD1 matches 8 bases. Germline V CDR1 and CDR2: ENHRY, SYGVKD. The J segment lost 4 bases and the V segment lost 10 bases, leaving 14 bases of the junction unmatched. The CDR3 has 15 amino acids. In nucleotides, the CDR3 is TGTGCCACCCGACAGGGGAAGGGGACGACAGAGACCCAGTACTTC. It encodes CATRQGKGTTETQYF.

This chain connects TRBV28 to TRBJ1-4, with 7 bases aligning to TRBD1. CDR1 and CDR2 (germline): MDHEN, SYDVKM. V trimming: 5 bases; J trimming: 2 bases; junction bases outside the gene matches: 5. The CDR3 sequence is 15 residues long. CDR3 in DNA: TGTGCCAGCAGTACAGGGGCGGTGACTAATGAAAAACTGTTTTTT. Translated, it gives CASSTGAVTNEKLFF.

The chain employs TRBV5-4 and TRBJ1-1, with D maybe TRBD1 (5 bases). Germline CDR1 SGHNT, CDR2 YYREEE (reference sequence). The germline V and J ends were trimmed by 0 bases and 4 bases, with 16 bases remaining between them. The CDR3 loop spans 16 amino acids. CDR3 DNA: TGTGCCAGCAGCTTGGAGGGTAGGCCGGGGGGCACTGAAGCTTTCTTT. Its protein product is CASSLEGRPGGTEAFF.